This T cell receptor beta chain was captured in a study of blood T cell repertoires in COVID-19. Study information: Samples representing acute and convalescent COVID-19 were sourced from the United States, Italy and Spain. T cells, B-cell-depleted T cells, or PBMCs provided the cDNA or gDNA that served as material.

Original handling: Counts of nucleated cells, estimated from reference gene primer amplification, were obtained. Here immunoSEQ multiplex PCR was the method, and the copy in TCRdb shows in-frame clones only, minus some. The D gene and trimming were derived from the DNA, and the V and J assignments and clone size from that table. The table shows 90,000 or so clones, with over 70% occurring only once. With V trimmed by 0 bases and J by 9 bases, 3 bases remained unmatched. The CDR3 spans 16 residues. Germline lookup yields CDR1 LGHNA and CDR2 YSLEER. Sequencing input: peripheral blood. The V and J genes are TRBV4-3 and TRBJ2-3, with TRBD2 matching over 16 bases. The clonotype originates from an elderly man with acute or convalescent COVID-19. The CDR3 DNA sequence: TGCGCCAGCAGCCAAGATGCGGGACTAGCGGGAGGGACGCAGTATTTT. It codes for CASSQDAGLAGGTQYF.